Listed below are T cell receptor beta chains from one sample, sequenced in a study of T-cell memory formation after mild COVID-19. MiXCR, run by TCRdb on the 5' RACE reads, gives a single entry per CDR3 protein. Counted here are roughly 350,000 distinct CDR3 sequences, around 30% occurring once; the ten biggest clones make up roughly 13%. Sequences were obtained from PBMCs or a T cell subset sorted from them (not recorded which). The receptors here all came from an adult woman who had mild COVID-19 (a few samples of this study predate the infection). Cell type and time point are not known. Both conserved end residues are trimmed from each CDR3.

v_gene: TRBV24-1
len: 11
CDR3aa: ATSEAGNEKLF

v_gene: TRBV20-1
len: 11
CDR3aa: SAPPAGYYGYT

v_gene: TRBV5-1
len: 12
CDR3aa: ASSLGASKETQY

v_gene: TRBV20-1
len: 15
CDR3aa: SAFPLSGALSGNTIY

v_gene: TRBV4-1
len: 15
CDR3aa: ASSQGGPGSGANVLT

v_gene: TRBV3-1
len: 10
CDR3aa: ASSRSEGTAF

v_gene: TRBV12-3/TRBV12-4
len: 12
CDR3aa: ASSLRIGNDGYT

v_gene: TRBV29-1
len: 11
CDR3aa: SVVRQGSYGYT

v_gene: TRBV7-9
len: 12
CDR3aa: ASSPGLSLREQY

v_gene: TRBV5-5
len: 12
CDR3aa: ASRAVHSGNTIY

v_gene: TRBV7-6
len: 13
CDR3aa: ASSRNTGNNSPLH

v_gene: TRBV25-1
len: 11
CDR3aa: ASSDLGFNEQF

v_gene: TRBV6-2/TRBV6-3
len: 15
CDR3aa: ASSQPLAVTGSYEQY

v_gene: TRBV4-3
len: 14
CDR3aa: ASSHRLAGDTDTQY

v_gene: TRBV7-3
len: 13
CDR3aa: ASSLASGGAETQY

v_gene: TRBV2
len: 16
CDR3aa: ASSPRLAGGLGGNEQF

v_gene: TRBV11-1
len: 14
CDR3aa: ASSRTILAGEHEQF

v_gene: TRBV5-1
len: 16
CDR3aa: ASSLAGTGGRVDTEAF

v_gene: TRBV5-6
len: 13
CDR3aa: ASSTGISGANVLT

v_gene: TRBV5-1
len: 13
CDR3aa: ASSWDGLNTGELF

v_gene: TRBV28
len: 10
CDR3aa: ASPNRLTEAF

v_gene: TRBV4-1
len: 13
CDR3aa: ASMTQGAGANVLT